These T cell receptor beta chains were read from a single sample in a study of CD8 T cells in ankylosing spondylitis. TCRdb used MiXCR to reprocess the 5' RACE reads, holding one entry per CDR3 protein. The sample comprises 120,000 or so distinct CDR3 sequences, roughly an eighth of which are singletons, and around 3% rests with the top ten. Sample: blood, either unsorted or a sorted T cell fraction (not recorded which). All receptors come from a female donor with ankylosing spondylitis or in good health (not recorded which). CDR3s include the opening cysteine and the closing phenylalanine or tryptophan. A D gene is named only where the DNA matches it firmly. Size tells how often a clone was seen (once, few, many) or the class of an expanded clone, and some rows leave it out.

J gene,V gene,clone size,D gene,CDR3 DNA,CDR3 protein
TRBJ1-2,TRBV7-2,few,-,TGTGCCAGCAGCCACCGGGGGGGGACTGACTATGGCTACACCTTC,CASSHRGGTDYGYTF
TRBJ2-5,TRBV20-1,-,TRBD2,TGCAGTGCTAGAGCCTCTAGCGGGGGGTCAGAGACCCAGTACTTC,CSARASSGGSETQYF
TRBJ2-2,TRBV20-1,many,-,TGCAGTGCTAGCGCCGTGATCGGGGAGCTGTTTTTT,CSASAVIGELFF
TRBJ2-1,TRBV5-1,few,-,TGCGCCAGCAGCTTGCGGACGGAGAATGAGCAGTTCTTC,CASSLRTENEQFF
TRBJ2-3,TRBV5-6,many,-,TGTGCCAGCCGCGGGGTACACTCAGATACGCAGTATTTT,CASRGVHSDTQYF
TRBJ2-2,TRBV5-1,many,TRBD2,TGCGCCAGCAGCTTCAGCGCAGCGGGGAGTGGGGAGCTGTTTTTT,CASSFSAAGSGELFF
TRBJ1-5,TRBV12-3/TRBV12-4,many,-,TGTGCCAGCGGCTACAGCCTAAGCAATCAGCCCCAGCATTTT,CASGYSLSNQPQHF
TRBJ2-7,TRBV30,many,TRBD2,TGTGCCTGGAGTGTTAGGGCTAGCGGTTCCTACGAGCAGTACTTC,CAWSVRASGSYEQYF
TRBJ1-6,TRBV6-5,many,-,TGTGCCAGCAGTTTATTCGGAAATAATTCACCCCTCCACTTT,CASSLFGNNSPLHF
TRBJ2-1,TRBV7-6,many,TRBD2,TGTGCCAGCAGCTTACAACTAGCGGGTAACAATGAGCAGTTCTTC,CASSLQLAGNNEQFF
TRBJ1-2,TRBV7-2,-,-,TGTGCCAGCAGCTTAGAGGCACAAAAAAACTATGGCTACACCTTC,CASSLEAQKNYGYTF
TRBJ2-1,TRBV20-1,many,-,TGCAGTGCCTTCGGGGCCAGCGGAATTGGCTACAATGAGCAGTTCTTC,CSAFGASGIGYNEQFF
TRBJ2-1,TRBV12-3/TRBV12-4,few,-,TGTGCCAGCAGAGGGACTGGGGGCCCTAATGAGCAGTTCTTC,CASRGTGGPNEQFF
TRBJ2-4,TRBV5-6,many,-,TGTGCCAGCAGCTTGGGACTAGTGGCCAAAAACATTCAGTACTTC,CASSLGLVAKNIQYF
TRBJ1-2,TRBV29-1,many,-,TGCAGCGTGGCGGCGGGGGTCTATGGCTACACCTTC,CSVAAGVYGYTF
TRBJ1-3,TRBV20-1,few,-,TGCAGTGCTAGGAGGGGACCTAGGGCTGGAAACACCATATATTTT,CSARRGPRAGNTIYF
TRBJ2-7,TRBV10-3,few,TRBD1,TGTGCCATCAGTGATCAGGGACAGACCTCCTACGAGCAGTACTTC,CAISDQGQTSYEQYF
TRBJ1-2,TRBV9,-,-,TGTGCCAGCAGCCTCGGGACTGAGAACTATGGCTACACCTTC,CASSLGTENYGYTF
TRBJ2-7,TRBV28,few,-,TGTGCCAGCACTAAGGACAGTCCCGACGAGCAGTACTTC,CASTKDSPDEQYF
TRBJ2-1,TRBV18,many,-,TGTGCCAGCTCGACCGGTAACTCCTACAATGAGCAGTTCTTC,CASSTGNSYNEQFF
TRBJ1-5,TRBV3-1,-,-,TGTGCCAGCAGCCAAGATCGGTCCGCCGGTCAGCCCCAGCATTTT,CASSQDRSAGQPQHF
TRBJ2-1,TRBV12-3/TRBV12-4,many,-,TGTGCCAGCAGTTTATTCAATGAGCAGTTCTTC,CASSLFNEQFF
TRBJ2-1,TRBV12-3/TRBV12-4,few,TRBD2,TGTGCCAGCAGCTCGACTAGCGGGGGGGCCGGTCTCTACAATGAGCAGTTCTTC,CASSSTSGGAGLYNEQFF
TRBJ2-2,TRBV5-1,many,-,TGCGCCAGCAGCTTGGATCCACTAGGATCCGGGGAGCTGTTTTTT,CASSLDPLGSGELFF
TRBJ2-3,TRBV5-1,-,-,TGCGCCAGCTCCGCTCAGAGCGTCACAGATACGCAGTATTTT,CASSAQSVTDTQYF
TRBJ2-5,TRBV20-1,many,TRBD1,TGCAGTGCCCTAGACAGGGGTGAGACCCAGTACTTC,CSALDRGETQYF
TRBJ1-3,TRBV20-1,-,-,TGCAGTGCACGGAAACAGGTCTCTGGAAACACCATATATTTT,CSARKQVSGNTIYF
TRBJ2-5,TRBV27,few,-,TGTGCCAGCAGTTTATTGCCTCCAGGGACCCAGTACTTC,CASSLLPPGTQYF
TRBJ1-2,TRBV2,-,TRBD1,TGTGTCAGCAGTGAGGGACAGGGCTCTAACTATGGCTACACCTTC,CVSSEGQGSNYGYTF
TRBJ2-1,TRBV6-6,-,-,TGTGCCAGCAGTTACGCGGCTAGGGGACAGTTCTTC,CASSYAARGQFF
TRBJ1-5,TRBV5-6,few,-,TGTGCCAGCAGCTTGTTTGTAGGCAATCAGCCCCAGCATTTT,CASSLFVGNQPQHF
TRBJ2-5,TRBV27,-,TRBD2,TGTGCCAGCAGTTTATCTTGGGGTCTAGCGGGAGGCGCAGAGACCCAGTACTTC,CASSLSWGLAGGAETQYF